This TCR beta chain derives from a study of graft-versus-host responses after intestinal transplantation. The method was immunoSEQ multiplex PCR; TCRdb's version includes in-frame clones alone and lacks a portion of them. The sample contains approximately 97,000 clones, about 90% of which appear only once. Germline CDR1 is SGHDN and CDR2 is FVKESK. V shed 1 base and J shed 2 bases, with 8 bases lying between them. This CDR3 has 14 residues. In the case of this clone: Its matching antigen is unknown.

The J gene is TRBJ1-2, the V gene TRBV14, with D possibly matching TRBD1 (5 bases). Here the sequenced sample was unstimulated CD8+ T cells sorted from spleen or lymph node cells, taken before transplant. This TCR derives from a human donor who was the organ donor for an intestinal transplant. CDR3 region: CASSQVSGNYGYTF. In DNA, the CDR3 is TGTGCCAGCAGCCAAGTTTCAGGGAACTATGGCTACACCTTC.